The 9 T cell receptor beta chains below were found in one sample sequenced in a study of molecular identifiers for immune sequencing clone quantification. From the PCR reads, TCRdb called clonotypes with MiXCR, one entry per CDR3 protein. Among hundreds of thousands of distinct CDR3 sequences listed, 20% to 25% were seen once. The sequenced material came from naive CD8+ T cells from blood, with Jurkat cell RNA spiked in. Subset noted: FACS-sorted CD8+CD4-CCR7+CD45RA+ naive T cells. Every receptor here comes from a human donor in good health. Some libraries in this study had Jurkat cell RNA spiked in.

This clonotype was seen at least ten times. The V gene is TRBV19, the J gene TRBJ2-5; the D call may be TRBD1 or TRBD2 (5 bases each). This CDR3 spans 14 amino acids. Trimming removed 3 bases at V and 3 bases at J, with 11 bases between. Per the germline V gene, CDR1 is LNHDA and CDR2 is SQIVND (reference sequence). The CDR3, as DNA: TGTGCCAGTAGTATTGGGACGCTTAAAGAGACCCAGTACTTC. It translates to CASSIGTLKETQYF. The whole variable domain, filled in from reference TRBV19 and TRBJ2-5, reads DGGITQSPKYLFRKEGQNVTLSCEQNLNHDAMYWYRQDPGQGLRLIYYSQIVNDFQKGDIAEGYSVSREKKESFPLTVTSAQKNPTAFYLCASSIGTLKETQYFGPGTRLLVL.

This clonotype was counted ten times or more. V is TRBV7-2 and J is TRBJ1-1; D remains ambiguous. The V end lost 3 bases, the J end lost 0 bases, and 14 bases lay between the germline ends. The CDR3 runs to 16 residues. CDR1 is SGHTA and CDR2 is FQGNSA in the germline V gene. For the CDR3, the DNA is TGTGCCAGCAGCTTTCTCAACGTTGAGATGAACACTGAAGCTTTCTTT. This codes for CASSFLNVEMNTEAFF.

This clonotype was counted ten times or more. The chain recombines TRBV19 with TRBJ1-1, with TRBD1 matching 7 bases. The CDR3 runs to 16 residues. Germline V gene data show CDR1 as LNHDA and CDR2 as SQIVND (reference sequence). V lost 3 bases, J lost 1 base, and 8 bases stayed unmatched. The CDR3 DNA is TGTGCCAGTAGTATCAACGTGGGACAGTGGAACACTGAAGCTTTCTTT. This encodes CASSINVGQWNTEAFF.

In this sample, this clonotype turned up many times. This chain joins TRBV5-4 and TRBJ2-7, with 7 bases fitting TRBD2. The length of the CDR3 is 15 residues. Per germline, CDR1 SGHNT and CDR2 YYREEE (reference sequence). V was pared by 4 bases and J by 2 bases, with 9 bases of the junction left unmatched. The chain's CDR3 is CASSLDWGGAYEQYF. CDR3 sequence (DNA): TGTGCCAGCAGCCTGGACTGGGGGGGAGCCTACGAGCAGTACTTC.

In its sample, this clonotype was seen many times. The CDR3 is CASIAGASAEAFF. CDR3 bases: TGTGCCAGCATTGCAGGGGCGTCGGCTGAAGCTTTCTTT. The chain joins TRBV27 to TRBJ1-1; a possible D gene is TRBD1 (6 bases). The CDR3 covers 13 residues. Germline values: CDR1 MNHEY, CDR2 SMNVEV (reference sequence). The V end lost 7 bases, the J end lost 6 bases, and 15 bases lay between the germline ends.

Comments on this clonotype: A single base separates this from a much larger clone, so it may be a read error. The chain has TRBV6-6 and TRBJ2-7; TRBD2 is a possible D gene (5 bases). The CDR3 has 14 residues. Germline V gives CDR1 MNHNY, CDR2 SVGAGI (reference sequence). The CDR3 sequence is CASSSPEASYGQYF. CDR3 in DNA: TGTGCCAGCAGTTCCCCGGAGGCCTCCTACGGGCAGTACTTC.

Many counts were recorded for this clonotype. The rearrangement joins TRBV30 to TRBJ2-3; D is unresolved. The germline CDR1 and CDR2 sequences are GTSNPN and SVGIG (reference sequence). Deletions cut 0 bases from V and 5 bases from J, with 6 bases between. This CDR3 contains 12 residues. The CDR3 DNA sequence: TGTGCCTGGAGTGTCGGTGGAGATACGCAGTATTTT. This translates into CAWSVGGDTQYF. Using reference TRBV30 and TRBJ2-3 for the parts outside the CDR3, the full variable domain is SQTIHQWPATLVQPVGSPLSLECTVEGTSNPNLYWYRQAAGRGLQLLFYSVGIGQISSEVPQNLSASRPQDRQFILSSKKLLLSDSGFYLCAWSVGGDTQYFGPGTRLTVL.

Comment on this clonotype: Just one base apart from a much larger clone, this may be a read error. This chain links TRBV25-1 with TRBJ1-5; 11 bases map to TRBD1. This CDR3 region has 15 residues. Germline CDR1 and CDR2: MGHDK and SYGVNS. CDR3 sequence (DNA): TGTGCCAGCAGTGACGGGACAGGGGGAAATCAGCTCCAGCATTTT. Protein: CASSDGTGGNQLQHF.

This chain links TRBV9 with TRBJ2-3, with D possibly TRBD1 on 5 matching bases. V gave up 0 bases and J gave up 4 bases, with 9 bases separating them. This CDR3 region has 14 residues. CDR1 SGDLS and CDR2 YYNGEE come from the germline V gene. Here the CDR3 reads CASSVDTGADTQYF. Written as DNA, the CDR3 is TGTGCCAGCAGCGTAGATACAGGCGCAGATACGCAGTATTTT.